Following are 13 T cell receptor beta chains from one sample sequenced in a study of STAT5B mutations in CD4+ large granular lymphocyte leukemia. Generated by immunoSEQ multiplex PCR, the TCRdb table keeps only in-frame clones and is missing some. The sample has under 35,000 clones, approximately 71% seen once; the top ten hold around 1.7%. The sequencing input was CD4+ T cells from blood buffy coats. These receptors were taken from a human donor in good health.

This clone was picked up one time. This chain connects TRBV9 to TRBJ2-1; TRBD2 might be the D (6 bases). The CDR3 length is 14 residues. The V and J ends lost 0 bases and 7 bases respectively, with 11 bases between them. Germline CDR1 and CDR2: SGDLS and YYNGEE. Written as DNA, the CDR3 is TGTGCCAGCAGCGTAGGGGGGGTAGAGAATGAGCAGTTCTTC. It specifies CASSVGGVENEQFF.

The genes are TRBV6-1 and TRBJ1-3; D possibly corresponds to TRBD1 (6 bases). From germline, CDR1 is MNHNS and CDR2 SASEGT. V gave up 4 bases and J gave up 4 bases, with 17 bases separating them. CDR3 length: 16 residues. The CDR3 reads CASSGSTGRLGNTIYF. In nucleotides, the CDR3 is TGTGCCAGCAGTGGTTCTACAGGGCGACTCGGAAACACCATATATTTT.

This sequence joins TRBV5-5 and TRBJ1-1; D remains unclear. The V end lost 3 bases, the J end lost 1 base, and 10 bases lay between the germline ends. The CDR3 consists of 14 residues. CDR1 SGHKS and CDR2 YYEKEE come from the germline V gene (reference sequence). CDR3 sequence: CASSWTHQNTEAFF. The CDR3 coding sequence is TGTGCCAGCAGCTGGACTCACCAGAACACTGAAGCTTTCTTT.

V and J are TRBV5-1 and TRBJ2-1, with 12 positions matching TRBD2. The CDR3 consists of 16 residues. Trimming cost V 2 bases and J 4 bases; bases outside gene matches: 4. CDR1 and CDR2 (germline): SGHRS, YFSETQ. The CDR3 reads CASSLSSGGAYNEQFF. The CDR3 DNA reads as TGCGCCAGCAGCTTATCTAGCGGGGGGGCGTACAATGAGCAGTTCTTC.

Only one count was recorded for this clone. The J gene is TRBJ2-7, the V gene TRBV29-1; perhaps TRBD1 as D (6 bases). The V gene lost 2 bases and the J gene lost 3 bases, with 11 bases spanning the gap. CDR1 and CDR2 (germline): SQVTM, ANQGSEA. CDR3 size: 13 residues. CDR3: CSVEPRGGYEQYF. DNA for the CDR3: TGCAGCGTTGAACCCAGGGGTGGCTACGAGCAGTACTTC.

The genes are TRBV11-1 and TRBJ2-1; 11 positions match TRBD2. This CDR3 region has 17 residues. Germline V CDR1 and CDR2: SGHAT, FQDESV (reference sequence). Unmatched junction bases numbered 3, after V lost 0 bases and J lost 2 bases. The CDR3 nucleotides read TGTGCCAGCAGCTTAGCGGGGACTAGCGGTGCCTACAATGAGCAGTTCTTC. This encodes CASSLAGTSGAYNEQFF.

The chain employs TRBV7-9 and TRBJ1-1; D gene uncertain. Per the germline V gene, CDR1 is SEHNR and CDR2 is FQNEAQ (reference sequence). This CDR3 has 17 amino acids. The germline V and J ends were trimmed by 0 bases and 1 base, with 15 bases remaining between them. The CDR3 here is CASSLAVGGGSNTEAFF. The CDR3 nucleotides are TGTGCCAGCAGCTTAGCGGTAGGAGGAGGGTCGAACACTGAAGCTTTCTTT.

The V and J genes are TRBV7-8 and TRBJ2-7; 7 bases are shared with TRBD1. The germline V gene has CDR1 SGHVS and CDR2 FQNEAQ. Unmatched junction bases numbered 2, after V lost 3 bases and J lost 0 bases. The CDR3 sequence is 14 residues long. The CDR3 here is CASSLGQSSYEQYF. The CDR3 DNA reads TGTGCCAGCAGCTTGGGACAGTCCTCCTACGAGCAGTACTTC.

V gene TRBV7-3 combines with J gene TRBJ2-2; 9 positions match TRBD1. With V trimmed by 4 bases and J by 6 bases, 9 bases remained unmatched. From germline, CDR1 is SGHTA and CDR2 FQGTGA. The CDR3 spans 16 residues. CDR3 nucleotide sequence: TGTGCCAGCAGCTCCAGAGGGACAGGGAGGGCCGGGGAGCTGTTTTTT. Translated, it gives CASSSRGTGRAGELFF.

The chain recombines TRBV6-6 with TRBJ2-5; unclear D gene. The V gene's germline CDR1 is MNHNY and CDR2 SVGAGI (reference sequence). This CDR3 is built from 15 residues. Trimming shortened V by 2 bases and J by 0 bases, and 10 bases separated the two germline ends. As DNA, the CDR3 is TGTGCCAGCAGTTACGGGTCTCGGGACCAAGAGACCCAGTACTTC. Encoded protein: CASSYGSRDQETQYF.

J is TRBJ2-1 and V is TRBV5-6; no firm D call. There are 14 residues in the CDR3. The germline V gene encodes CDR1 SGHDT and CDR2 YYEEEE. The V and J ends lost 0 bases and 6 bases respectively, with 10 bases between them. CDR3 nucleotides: TGTGCCAGCAGCTTGGTTCTCGTTGGCAATGAGCAGTTCTTC. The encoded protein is CASSLVLVGNEQFF.

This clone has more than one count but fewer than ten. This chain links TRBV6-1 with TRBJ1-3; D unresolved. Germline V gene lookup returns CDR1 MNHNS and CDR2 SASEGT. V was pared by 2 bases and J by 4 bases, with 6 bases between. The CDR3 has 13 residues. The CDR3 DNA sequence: TGTGCCAGCAGTGAAATATTGGGAAACACCATATATTTT. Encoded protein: CASSEILGNTIYF.

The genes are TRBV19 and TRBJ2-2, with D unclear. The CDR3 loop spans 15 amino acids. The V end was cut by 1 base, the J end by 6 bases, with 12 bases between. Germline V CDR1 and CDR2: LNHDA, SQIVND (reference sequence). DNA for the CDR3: TGTGCCAGTAGTATAGCCCCGGCAGGAGCCGGGGAGCTGTTTTTT. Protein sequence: CASSIAPAGAGELFF. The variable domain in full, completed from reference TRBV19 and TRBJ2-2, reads DGGITQSPKYLFRKEGQNVTLSCEQNLNHDAMYWYRQDPGQGLRLIYYSQIVNDFQKGDIAEGYSVSREKKESFPLTVTSAQKNPTAFYLCASSIAPAGAGELFFGEGSRLTVL.